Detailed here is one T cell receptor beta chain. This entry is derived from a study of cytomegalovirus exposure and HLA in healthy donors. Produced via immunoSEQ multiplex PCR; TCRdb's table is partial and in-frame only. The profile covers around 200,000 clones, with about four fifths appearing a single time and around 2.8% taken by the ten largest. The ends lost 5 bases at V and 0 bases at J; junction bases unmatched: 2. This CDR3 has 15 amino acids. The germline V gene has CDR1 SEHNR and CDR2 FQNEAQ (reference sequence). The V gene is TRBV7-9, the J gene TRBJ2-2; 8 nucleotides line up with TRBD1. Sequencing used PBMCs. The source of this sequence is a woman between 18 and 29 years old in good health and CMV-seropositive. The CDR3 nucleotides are TGTGCCAGCAGCCGACAGGGGACGAACACCGGGGAGCTGTTTTTT. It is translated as CASSRQGTNTGELFF.